This is a list of T cell receptor beta chains from one sample in a study of PD-L1 blockade in urothelial cancer. Here immunoSEQ multiplex PCR was the method, and the copy in TCRdb shows in-frame clones only, minus some. The table has around 30,000 clones, around 84% seen once. The specimen comprised PBMCs, sampled around atezolizumab (anti-PD-L1) treatment. The receptors stem from a man between 65 and 85 years old with urothelial cancer. Both conserved end residues are part of each CDR3. Fields, in order: clone size, CDR3 length, D gene, J gene, V gene, CDR3 protein, CDR3 DNA. D genes are given only for firm matches. Size values are once, few and many counts, or a class for expanded clones, and some rows have none.

abundance: .; len: 13; d_gene: TRBD1; j_gene: TRBJ1-2; v_gene: TRBV18; CDR3aa: CASTTGTGFGYTF; CDR3nt: TGTGCCAGCACCACCGGGACAGGGTTCGGCTACACCTTC
abundance: .; len: 16; d_gene: TRBD2; j_gene: TRBJ2-2; v_gene: TRBV18; CDR3aa: CASSPLSSGGAGELFF; CDR3nt: TGTGCCAGCTCACCATTGTCGAGCGGGGGCGCCGGGGAGCTGTTTTTT
abundance: once; len: 15; d_gene: TRBD1; j_gene: TRBJ1-1; v_gene: TRBV7-2; CDR3aa: CASSLGQGMNTEAFF; CDR3nt: TGTGCCAGCAGCCTCGGACAGGGGATGAACACTGAAGCTTTCTTT
abundance: .; len: 15; d_gene: .; j_gene: TRBJ1-5; v_gene: TRBV11-2; CDR3aa: CASSLDPGREQPQHF; CDR3nt: TGTGCCAGCAGCTTAGATCCCGGGCGGGAGCAGCCCCAGCATTTT
abundance: .; len: 11; d_gene: .; j_gene: TRBJ2-7; v_gene: TRBV20-1; CDR3aa: CSAHRSYEQYF; CDR3nt: TGCAGTGCTCACAGGTCCTACGAGCAGTACTTC
abundance: .; len: 16; d_gene: TRBD1; j_gene: TRBJ1-2; v_gene: TRBV7-9; CDR3aa: CASSQSIGTGVYGYTF; CDR3nt: TGTGCCAGCAGCCAAAGCATAGGGACAGGGGTTTATGGCTACACCTTC
abundance: .; len: 16; d_gene: TRBD1; j_gene: TRBJ1-5; v_gene: TRBV2; CDR3aa: CASRTSRDRGNQPQHF; CDR3nt: TGTGCCAGCAGAACGAGCCGGGACAGGGGCAATCAGCCCCAGCATTTT
abundance: once; len: 14; d_gene: .; j_gene: TRBJ1-2; v_gene: TRBV5-4; CDR3aa: CASTPRGRQSGYTF; CDR3nt: TGTGCCAGCACCCCCCGGGGGAGGCAGTCGGGCTACACCTTC
abundance: .; len: 12; d_gene: .; j_gene: TRBJ2-7; v_gene: TRBV2; CDR3aa: CASREQSYEQYF; CDR3nt: TGTGCCAGCAGGGAACAGTCCTACGAGCAGTACTTC
abundance: few; len: 12; d_gene: TRBD2; j_gene: TRBJ2-7; v_gene: TRBV7-9; CDR3aa: CASSWTSSEQYF; CDR3nt: TGTGCCAGCAGCTGGACTAGCAGCGAGCAGTACTTC
abundance: .; len: 15; d_gene: .; j_gene: TRBJ1-1; v_gene: TRBV5-6; CDR3aa: CASSLAPRGVTEAFF; CDR3nt: TGTGCCAGCAGCTTGGCCCCCAGGGGTGTCACTGAAGCTTTCTTT
abundance: .; len: 18; d_gene: TRBD2; j_gene: TRBJ2-2; v_gene: TRBV4-1; CDR3aa: CASSQWTSGRTNTGELFF; CDR3nt: TGCGCCAGCAGCCAGTGGACTAGCGGGCGTACGAACACCGGGGAGCTGTTTTTT
abundance: .; len: 14; d_gene: .; j_gene: TRBJ1-4; v_gene: TRBV6-1; CDR3aa: CASSARGDLEKLFF; CDR3nt: TGTGCCAGCAGTGCACGGGGTGATCTAGAAAAACTGTTTTTT
abundance: .; len: 13; d_gene: .; j_gene: TRBJ2-1; v_gene: TRBV28; CDR3aa: CASSIPLSNEQFF; CDR3nt: TGTGCCAGCAGTATCCCCCTAAGCAATGAGCAGTTCTTC
abundance: .; len: 15; d_gene: .; j_gene: TRBJ2-7; v_gene: TRBV15; CDR3aa: CATSLGEAEFYEQYF; CDR3nt: TGTGCCACCAGCCTAGGGGAGGCGGAGTTTTACGAGCAGTACTTC
abundance: .; len: 15; d_gene: .; j_gene: TRBJ2-6; v_gene: TRBV6-5; CDR3aa: CASSRSLRGANVLTF; CDR3nt: TGTGCCAGCAGTCGGAGCCTGCGAGGGGCCAACGTCCTGACTTTC
abundance: few; len: 14; d_gene: TRBD2; j_gene: TRBJ2-5; v_gene: TRBV7-2; CDR3aa: CASSTGGGKETQYF; CDR3nt: TGTGCCAGCAGCACCGGCGGGGGGAAAGAGACCCAGTACTTC
abundance: .; len: 15; d_gene: .; j_gene: TRBJ1-2; v_gene: TRBV4-3; CDR3aa: CASSQSPAGDYGYTF; CDR3nt: TGCGCCAGCAGCCAATCCCCGGCGGGGGACTATGGCTACACCTTC
abundance: .; len: 15; d_gene: .; j_gene: TRBJ2-2; v_gene: TRBV7-6; CDR3aa: CASSQSTGGTGELFF; CDR3nt: TGTGCCAGCAGCCAATCTACCGGGGGCACCGGGGAGCTGTTTTTT
abundance: .; len: 15; d_gene: .; j_gene: TRBJ1-6; v_gene: TRBV27; CDR3aa: CASSLGRGDNSPLHF; CDR3nt: TGTGCCAGCAGTTTGGGCAGGGGAGACAATTCACCCCTCCACTTT
abundance: .; len: 13; d_gene: .; j_gene: TRBJ2-7; v_gene: TRBV29-1; CDR3aa: CSVEEGEAYEQYF; CDR3nt: TGCAGCGTTGAAGAGGGGGAGGCCTACGAGCAGTACTTC
abundance: .; len: 12; d_gene: .; j_gene: TRBJ2-7; v_gene: TRBV19; CDR3aa: CASSKQGAEQYF; CDR3nt: TGTGCCAGTAGTAAACAGGGTGCCGAGCAGTACTTC
abundance: .; len: 16; d_gene: .; j_gene: TRBJ2-1; v_gene: TRBV2; CDR3aa: CASRTGLGGGYNEQFF; CDR3nt: TGTGCCAGCAGAACCGGCCTGGGGGGAGGATACAATGAGCAGTTCTTC